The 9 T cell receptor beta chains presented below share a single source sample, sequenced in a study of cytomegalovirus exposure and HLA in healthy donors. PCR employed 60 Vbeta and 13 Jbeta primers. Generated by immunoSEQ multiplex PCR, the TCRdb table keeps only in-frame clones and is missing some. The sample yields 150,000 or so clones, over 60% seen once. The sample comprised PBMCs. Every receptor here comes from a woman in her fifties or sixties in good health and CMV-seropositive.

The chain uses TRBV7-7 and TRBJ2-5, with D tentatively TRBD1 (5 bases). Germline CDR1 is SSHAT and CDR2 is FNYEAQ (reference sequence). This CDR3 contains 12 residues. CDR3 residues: CASRGKEETQYF. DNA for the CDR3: TGTGCTAGTAGGGGCAAGGAAGAGACCCAGTACTTC.

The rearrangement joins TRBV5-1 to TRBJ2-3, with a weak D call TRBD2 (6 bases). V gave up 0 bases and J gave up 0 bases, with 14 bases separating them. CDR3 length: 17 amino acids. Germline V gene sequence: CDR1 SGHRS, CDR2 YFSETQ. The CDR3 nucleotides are TGCGCCAGCAGCTTGGGGTTAGCGGAGATTAGCACAGATACGCAGTATTTT. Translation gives CASSLGLAEISTDTQYF. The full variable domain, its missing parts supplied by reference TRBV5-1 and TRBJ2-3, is KAGVTQTPRYLIKTRGQQVTLSCSPISGHRSVSWYQQTPGQGLQFLFEYFSETQRNKGNFPGRFSGRQFSNSRSEMNVSTLELGDSALYLCASSLGLAEISTDTQYFGPGTRLTVL.

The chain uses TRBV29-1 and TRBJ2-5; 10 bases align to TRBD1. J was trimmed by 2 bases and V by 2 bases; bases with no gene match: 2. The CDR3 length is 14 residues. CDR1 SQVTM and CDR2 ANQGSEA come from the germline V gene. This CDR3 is CSVESDRGQETQYF. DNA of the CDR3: TGCAGCGTTGAATCGGACAGGGGGCAAGAGACCCAGTACTTC.

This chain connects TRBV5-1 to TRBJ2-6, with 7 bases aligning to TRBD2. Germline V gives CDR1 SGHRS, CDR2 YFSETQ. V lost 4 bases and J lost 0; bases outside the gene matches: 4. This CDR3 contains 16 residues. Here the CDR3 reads CASSSGTASGANVLTF. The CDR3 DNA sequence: TGCGCCAGCAGCAGCGGGACGGCCTCTGGGGCCAACGTCCTGACTTTC. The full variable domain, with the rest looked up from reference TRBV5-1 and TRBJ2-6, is KAGVTQTPRYLIKTRGQQVTLSCSPISGHRSVSWYQQTPGQGLQFLFEYFSETQRNKGNFPGRFSGRQFSNSRSEMNVSTLELGDSALYLCASSSGTASGANVLTFGAGSRLTVL.

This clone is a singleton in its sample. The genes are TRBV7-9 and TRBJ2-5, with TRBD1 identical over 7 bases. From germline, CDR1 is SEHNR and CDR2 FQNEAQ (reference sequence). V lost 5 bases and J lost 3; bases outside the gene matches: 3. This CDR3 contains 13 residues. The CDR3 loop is CASSLGTEETQYF. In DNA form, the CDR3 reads TGTGCCAGCAGCCTCGGGACAGAAGAGACCCAGTACTTC.

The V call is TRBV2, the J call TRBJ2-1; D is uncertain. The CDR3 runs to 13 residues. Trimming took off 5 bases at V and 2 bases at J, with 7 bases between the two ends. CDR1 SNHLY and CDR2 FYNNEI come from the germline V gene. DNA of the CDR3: TGTGCCAGCAGTCTAGGTCCCTACAATGAGCAGTTCTTC. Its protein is CASSLGPYNEQFF.

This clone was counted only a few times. CDR3 protein: CASSQGAKQGAHGYTF. CDR3 DNA sequence: TGTGCCAGCAGCCAAGGAGCAAAACAGGGGGCGCATGGCTACACCTTC. V is TRBV4-2 and J is TRBJ1-2, with TRBD1 matching 9 bases. The CDR3 covers 16 residues. The V gene's germline CDR1 is LGHNA and CDR2 YNFKEQ. The V segment lost 1 base and the J segment 6 bases; nucleotides outside the gene matches: 9.

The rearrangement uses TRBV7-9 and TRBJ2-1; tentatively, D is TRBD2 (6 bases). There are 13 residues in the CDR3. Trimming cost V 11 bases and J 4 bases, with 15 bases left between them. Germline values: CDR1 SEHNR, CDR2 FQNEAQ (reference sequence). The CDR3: CALSRGGYNEQFF. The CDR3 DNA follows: TGTGCCTTATCGCGGGGAGGTTACAATGAGCAGTTCTTC.

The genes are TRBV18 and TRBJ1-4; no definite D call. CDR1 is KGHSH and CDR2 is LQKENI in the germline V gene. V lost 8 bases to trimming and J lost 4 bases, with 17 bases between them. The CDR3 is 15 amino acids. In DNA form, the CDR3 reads TGTGCCAGCGCCACGAGGGTAGGGATTAATGAAAAACTGTTTTTT. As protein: CASATRVGINEKLFF.